A selection of T cell receptor beta chains follows, all from one sample in a study of PD-L1 blockade in urothelial cancer. Measured with immunoSEQ multiplex PCR; TCRdb has only the in-frame clones, and not every one. This table holds about 38,000 clones, 75% to 95% found once. Material: PBMCs, obtained around atezolizumab (anti-PD-L1) treatment. Receptors originate from a man between 65 and 85 years old with urothelial cancer. The conserved cysteine and the conserved F or W are not part of the CDR3 here. D genes are given only for firm matches.

V,D,J,CDR3
TRBV4-1,TRBD2,TRBJ2-7,ASSQGGTSGISYEQY
TRBV7-2,NA,TRBJ2-1,ASSLAASSYNEQF
TRBV27,TRBD1,TRBJ2-5,ASSFYGTANSRETQY
TRBV4-1,TRBD2,TRBJ2-1,ASSPQGAGGSYNEQF
TRBV14,NA,TRBJ1-1,ASSLGGALRPTEAF
TRBV6-1,NA,TRBJ1-4,ASTEGGGAREKLF
TRBV12-1,NA,TRBJ2-7,ASSSRSLAGGPYEQY
TRBV7-9,TRBD1,TRBJ2-5,ASSFGQGGSQY
TRBV15,TRBD2,TRBJ2-3,ATSTTTSGRVPGTDTQY
TRBV29-1,TRBD2,TRBJ2-3,SVRGLAGSGDTQY
TRBV19,NA,TRBJ1-2,ATRTELLNPNSGYT
TRBV15,NA,TRBJ1-2,ATSRVYRDYGYT
TRBV7-2,NA,TRBJ2-1,ASSAGQFGQF
TRBV28,NA,TRBJ1-2,ASRPTASVYGYT
TRBV19,NA,TRBJ2-7,ASSGREEQY
TRBV28,TRBD1,TRBJ2-7,ASSHRTGARYEQY
TRBV5-1,NA,TRBJ1-3,ASSLGSEGTIY
TRBV30,NA,TRBJ2-5,AWSVLGPGTQY
TRBV6-4,NA,TRBJ1-1,ASSVNGGGSTEAF
TRBV6-1,NA,TRBJ2-7,ASSEKRGDGPDEQY
TRBV28,TRBD2,TRBJ2-7,ASSTGGPYEQY
TRBV7-9,NA,TRBJ2-1,ASSLLPGLTGSYNEQF
TRBV27,TRBD2,TRBJ2-1,ASRLAGVGHNEQF
TRBV6-6,TRBD1,TRBJ2-5,ASSYPGQGYETQY
TRBV29-1,TRBD1,TRBJ2-7,SVEDQRGQGALREQY
TRBV28,NA,TRBJ1-1,AVEALNTEAF
TRBV19,TRBD1,TRBJ1-1,ASRDRDRGAF
TRBV5-1,NA,TRBJ1-3,ASSFGQSGNTIY
TRBV5-1,NA,TRBJ2-2,ASSLATLGGTGTGELF
TRBV11-2,TRBD1,TRBJ1-1,ASSMTGSNTEAF
TRBV28,NA,TRBJ2-1,ASSTLQGGQF
TRBV19,NA,TRBJ1-2,ASSGVSGTGGYT
TRBV14,NA,TRBJ2-3,ASSPYLSTDTQY
TRBV9,TRBD1,TRBJ1-4,ASSVAGTGYEKLF
TRBV6-4,NA,TRBJ2-2,ASTLDSGLKNTGELF
TRBV11-2,TRBD2,TRBJ2-7,ASSLVGTSGRALEY
TRBV5-1,TRBD1,TRBJ1-1,ASSLEGGLNTEAF
TRBV19,TRBD1,TRBJ2-1,ASSRQGTSYNEQF
TRBV7-9,TRBD1,TRBJ1-2,ASSLANRGLGDYGYT
TRBV5-1,NA,TRBJ2-1,ASSLGSGGSNEQF
TRBV6-5,NA,TRBJ1-1,ASSYSGGVGTEAF
TRBV19,TRBD1,TRBJ2-7,ASSMGQAEQY
TRBV21-1,NA,TRBJ2-3,ASSKECVLPTDTQY
TRBV9,NA,TRBJ2-7,ASSAGGEQY
TRBV10-1,TRBD2,TRBJ2-7,ASSELAGVGEQY